The rows below give T cell receptor beta chains drawn from one sample of a study of T cell repertoires in cytomegalovirus infection. Each CDR3 protein gets one entry after TCRdb re-called the reads with MiXCR. The sample shows around 900,000 distinct CDR3 sequences, roughly 30% of them seen only once. These receptors lack a known antigen. The sequenced sample was cultured CD8+ T cells from PBMCs, obtained from culture after CMV antigen stimulation. These receptors were taken from a human donor in good health (CMV status not recorded). Some clones in this sample may be carry-over from other donors' samples. Each CDR3 is given with its conserved first and last residue. D genes are given only for firm matches. Size is stated for part of the rows, as once, few or many counts, or as a class when the clone is expanded.

v_call: TRBV19; d_call: TRBD2; j_call: TRBJ2-2; cdr3_length: 16; clone_size: .; cdr3_nt: TGTGCCAGTACTCTAGCGGGGGGGACTGCCACCGGGGAGCTGTTTTTT; cdr3_aa: CASTLAGGTATGELFF
v_call: TRBV6-5; d_call: .; j_call: TRBJ1-2; cdr3_length: 17; clone_size: .; cdr3_nt: TGTGCCAGCAGTTACTCGATAGGCCCCGCACCGCTTTATGGCTACACCTTC; cdr3_aa: CASSYSIGPAPLYGYTF
v_call: TRBV12-3/TRBV12-4; d_call: .; j_call: TRBJ2-2; cdr3_length: 16; clone_size: few; cdr3_nt: TGTGCCAGCAGATCCTTGCGCAGGGCGAACACCGGGGAGCTGTTTTTT; cdr3_aa: CASRSLRRANTGELFF
v_call: TRBV27; d_call: .; j_call: TRBJ1-1; cdr3_length: 15; clone_size: .; cdr3_nt: TGTGCCAGCAGTATAGAGCGGGGTTTGAACACTGAAGCTTTCTTT; cdr3_aa: CASSIERGLNTEAFF
v_call: TRBV27; d_call: .; j_call: TRBJ2-2; cdr3_length: 14; clone_size: .; cdr3_nt: TGTGCCAGCAGTTTAATACAGACTACCGGGGAGCTGTTTTTT; cdr3_aa: CASSLIQTTGELFF
v_call: TRBV7-9; d_call: TRBD1; j_call: TRBJ2-7; cdr3_length: 15; clone_size: few; cdr3_nt: TGTGCCAGCACCCCCTTCTCGACAGGGGGAAACGAGCAGTACTTC; cdr3_aa: CASTPFSTGGNEQYF
v_call: TRBV7-2; d_call: .; j_call: TRBJ2-5; cdr3_length: 15; clone_size: few; cdr3_nt: TGTGCCAGCTTATCGGGTAGGGGATGGCAAGAGACCCAGTACTTC; cdr3_aa: CASLSGRGWQETQYF
v_call: TRBV10-3; d_call: .; j_call: TRBJ2-5; cdr3_length: 13; clone_size: .; cdr3_nt: TGTGCCATCAGTGGAGATAGCCAAGAGACCCAGTACTTC; cdr3_aa: CAISGDSQETQYF
v_call: TRBV12-3/TRBV12-4; d_call: TRBD1; j_call: TRBJ2-1; cdr3_length: 19; clone_size: .; cdr3_nt: TGTGCCAGCAGCCCGATTTACATGGACAGGGAAGGACACAAAGATGAGCAGTTCTTC; cdr3_aa: CASSPIYMDREGHKDEQFF
v_call: TRBV24-1; d_call: TRBD2; j_call: TRBJ2-5; cdr3_length: 16; clone_size: .; cdr3_nt: TGTGCCACCAGTGATTTGCGGCGGGGGAACCAAGAGACCCAGTACTTC; cdr3_aa: CATSDLRRGNQETQYF
v_call: TRBV7-6; d_call: TRBD1; j_call: TRBJ2-3; cdr3_length: 16; clone_size: few; cdr3_nt: TGTGCCAGCAGCCAGGACAGGGGGCTTAGGACAGATACGCAGTATTTT; cdr3_aa: CASSQDRGLRTDTQYF
v_call: TRBV19; d_call: .; j_call: TRBJ2-1; cdr3_length: 18; clone_size: few; cdr3_nt: TGTGCCAGTAGTCCCCACATTCGGAACAGAGGGCCCTACAATGAGCAGTTCTTC; cdr3_aa: CASSPHIRNRGPYNEQFF
v_call: TRBV19; d_call: TRBD1; j_call: TRBJ1-5; cdr3_length: 16; clone_size: .; cdr3_nt: TGTGCCAGTAGTCGCCCCGGACAGGGGGCGGGTCAGCCCCAGCATTTT; cdr3_aa: CASSRPGQGAGQPQHF
v_call: TRBV28; d_call: TRBD1; j_call: TRBJ1-5; cdr3_length: 15; clone_size: few; cdr3_nt: TGTGCCAGCAGTCGGACAGGACTTAGCAATCAGCCCCAGCATTTT; cdr3_aa: CASSRTGLSNQPQHF
v_call: TRBV29-1; d_call: .; j_call: TRBJ1-2; cdr3_length: 11; clone_size: .; cdr3_nt: TGCAGCGTACAGGGAACCTATGGCTACACCTTC; cdr3_aa: CSVQGTYGYTF
v_call: TRBV6-1; d_call: .; j_call: TRBJ2-1; cdr3_length: 15; clone_size: .; cdr3_nt: TGTGCCAGCAGTGAAGTTGTACTAGCTGGCAATGAGCAGTTCTTC; cdr3_aa: CASSEVVLAGNEQFF
v_call: TRBV24-1; d_call: .; j_call: TRBJ1-1; cdr3_length: 13; clone_size: few; cdr3_nt: TGTGCCACCAGTGATAGGGACGGCGGTGAAGCTTTCTTT; cdr3_aa: CATSDRDGGEAFF
v_call: TRBV12-3/TRBV12-4; d_call: .; j_call: TRBJ1-5; cdr3_length: 14; clone_size: few; cdr3_nt: TGTGCCAGCAGTTTTACCGGGACCTCGGGGCCCCAGCATTTT; cdr3_aa: CASSFTGTSGPQHF
v_call: TRBV2; d_call: .; j_call: TRBJ1-2; cdr3_length: 14; clone_size: .; cdr3_nt: TGTGCCAGCAGGCCGGGGGGTCAAGGCTATGGCTACACCTTC; cdr3_aa: CASRPGGQGYGYTF
v_call: TRBV7-9; d_call: .; j_call: TRBJ2-5; cdr3_length: 14; clone_size: .; cdr3_nt: TGTGCCAGCAGCTTAGCGACGGTGAAAGAGACCCAGTACTTC; cdr3_aa: CASSLATVKETQYF
v_call: TRBV12-3/TRBV12-4; d_call: TRBD1; j_call: TRBJ1-2; cdr3_length: 15; clone_size: few; cdr3_nt: TGTGCCAGCAGTTTAGGGGACAGGGTCTCCTATGGCTACACCTTC; cdr3_aa: CASSLGDRVSYGYTF
v_call: TRBV7-9; d_call: .; j_call: TRBJ1-2; cdr3_length: 13; clone_size: few; cdr3_nt: TGTGCCAGCAGCTTGAGTGCGGTTTGGGGCTACACCTTC; cdr3_aa: CASSLSAVWGYTF
v_call: TRBV7-3; d_call: .; j_call: TRBJ1-1; cdr3_length: 12; clone_size: .; cdr3_nt: TGTGCCAGCAGCCAAAACGGCGCGGTCGCTTTCTTT; cdr3_aa: CASSQNGAVAFF
v_call: TRBV3-1; d_call: TRBD2; j_call: TRBJ2-3; cdr3_length: 15; clone_size: .; cdr3_nt: TGTGCCAGCAGCCAAGGAGTAGCGGGGGTAGATACGCAGTATTTT; cdr3_aa: CASSQGVAGVDTQYF
v_call: TRBV10-3; d_call: TRBD1; j_call: TRBJ1-1; cdr3_length: 15; clone_size: .; cdr3_nt: TGTGCCATCAGTGGAACCTTGACAGGGGGCGACGGAGCTTTCTTT; cdr3_aa: CAISGTLTGGDGAFF
v_call: TRBV5-5; d_call: .; j_call: TRBJ1-1; cdr3_length: 16; clone_size: few; cdr3_nt: TGTGCCAGCAGCCCTTCATTAATGGGTCTGAACACTGAAGCTTTCTTT; cdr3_aa: CASSPSLMGLNTEAFF
v_call: TRBV6-5; d_call: .; j_call: TRBJ2-7; cdr3_length: 15; clone_size: .; cdr3_nt: TGTGCCAACAGTTACTCGGGCAGGAGCCTCTACGAGCAGTACTTC; cdr3_aa: CANSYSGRSLYEQYF
v_call: TRBV19; d_call: TRBD1; j_call: TRBJ1-1; cdr3_length: 19; clone_size: few; cdr3_nt: TGTGCCAGTAGTATAAGGAGGGGAGGGGGACAGACAATGAACACTGAAGCTTTCTTT; cdr3_aa: CASSIRRGGGQTMNTEAFF
v_call: TRBV19; d_call: .; j_call: TRBJ1-1; cdr3_length: 14; clone_size: few; cdr3_nt: TGTGCCAGTAGTATAGCCACAGGGAACACTGAAGCTTTCTTT; cdr3_aa: CASSIATGNTEAFF
v_call: TRBV5-4; d_call: TRBD2; j_call: TRBJ2-2; cdr3_length: 16; clone_size: .; cdr3_nt: TGTGCCAGCAAACCTTCCGCCGGGGGGATCACCGGGGAGCTGTTTTTT; cdr3_aa: CASKPSAGGITGELFF
v_call: TRBV9; d_call: TRBD2; j_call: TRBJ2-6; cdr3_length: 18; clone_size: .; cdr3_nt: TGTGCCAGCAGCGACCCCCGCGGGGGGGGCTCTGGGGCCAACGTCCTGACTTTC; cdr3_aa: CASSDPRGGGSGANVLTF
v_call: TRBV7-9; d_call: .; j_call: TRBJ2-6; cdr3_length: 15; clone_size: many; cdr3_nt: TGTGCCAGCAGCCTACAGAGCTCTGGGGCCAACGTCCTGACTTTC; cdr3_aa: CASSLQSSGANVLTF
v_call: TRBV6-5; d_call: .; j_call: TRBJ2-3; cdr3_length: 12; clone_size: few; cdr3_nt: TGTGCCAGCGTGGGGTCCACAGATACGCAGTATTTT; cdr3_aa: CASVGSTDTQYF
v_call: TRBV2; d_call: .; j_call: TRBJ2-3; cdr3_length: 13; clone_size: .; cdr3_nt: TGTGCCACCCTCAGGACTGGACTAGATACGCAGTATTTT; cdr3_aa: CATLRTGLDTQYF
v_call: TRBV10-3; d_call: .; j_call: TRBJ2-2; cdr3_length: 14; clone_size: .; cdr3_nt: TGTGCCATCAGGGGGACCTCCACCACCGGGGAGCTGTTTTTT; cdr3_aa: CAIRGTSTTGELFF
v_call: TRBV6-6; d_call: .; j_call: TRBJ2-5; cdr3_length: 14; clone_size: .; cdr3_nt: .; cdr3_aa: CASILAGARETQYF
v_call: TRBV15; d_call: TRBD2; j_call: TRBJ2-1; cdr3_length: 16; clone_size: few; cdr3_nt: TGTGCCACCAGCAGACCTCCGGGACTAGGCCTCAATGAGCAGTTCTTC; cdr3_aa: CATSRPPGLGLNEQFF
v_call: TRBV27; d_call: .; j_call: TRBJ1-2; cdr3_length: 15; clone_size: .; cdr3_nt: TGTGCCAGCAGTTCCCTAGAAGGATCTAACTATGGCTACACCTTC; cdr3_aa: CASSSLEGSNYGYTF
v_call: TRBV9; d_call: .; j_call: TRBJ1-1; cdr3_length: 17; clone_size: .; cdr3_nt: TGTGCCAGCAGCGCCCGTTACGGCGGGGGCGCGGACACTGAAGCTTTCTTT; cdr3_aa: CASSARYGGGADTEAFF
v_call: TRBV2; d_call: TRBD1; j_call: TRBJ1-1; cdr3_length: 15; clone_size: few; cdr3_nt: TGTGCCAGGGACAGGGAAGGGCAGGAGAACACTGAAGCTTTCTTT; cdr3_aa: CARDREGQENTEAFF
v_call: TRBV6-1; d_call: TRBD1; j_call: TRBJ2-2; cdr3_length: 14; clone_size: .; cdr3_nt: TGTGCCAGCAGTTACAGGGGGGACACCGGGGAGCAGTTTTTT; cdr3_aa: CASSYRGDTGEQFF
v_call: TRBV5-5; d_call: TRBD2; j_call: TRBJ2-7; cdr3_length: 15; clone_size: .; cdr3_nt: TGTGCCAGCAGCTTGGCTAGCGGGGGAAGCTACGAGCAGTACTTC; cdr3_aa: CASSLASGGSYEQYF
v_call: TRBV7-9; d_call: .; j_call: TRBJ2-6; cdr3_length: 18; clone_size: .; cdr3_nt: TGTGCCAGCACATCCTGGTCGGGACCAAGGGCTGGGGCCAACGTCCTGACTTTC; cdr3_aa: CASTSWSGPRAGANVLTF
v_call: TRBV20-1; d_call: TRBD2; j_call: TRBJ2-3; cdr3_length: 15; clone_size: .; cdr3_nt: TGCAGTGCTAGAGAAAGTAGCGGGGGCACAGATACGCAGTATTTT; cdr3_aa: CSARESSGGTDTQYF
v_call: TRBV20-1; d_call: .; j_call: TRBJ2-2; cdr3_length: 12; clone_size: once; cdr3_nt: TGCAGTGCTAGTCCAGTCCGGGGGGAGCTGTTTTTT; cdr3_aa: CSASPVRGELFF
v_call: TRBV28; d_call: TRBD2; j_call: TRBJ2-3; cdr3_length: 15; clone_size: .; cdr3_nt: TGTGCCAGCAGTCCACGGGGAGGGTTCCTAGATACGCAGTATTTT; cdr3_aa: CASSPRGGFLDTQYF
v_call: TRBV7-6; d_call: TRBD1; j_call: TRBJ1-2; cdr3_length: 17; clone_size: .; cdr3_nt: TGTGCCAGCAGCGCACGAGCGAGACAGGGGGCGGACTATGGCTACACCTTC; cdr3_aa: CASSARARQGADYGYTF
v_call: TRBV7-2; d_call: .; j_call: TRBJ1-6; cdr3_length: 18; clone_size: .; cdr3_nt: TGTGCCAGCAGCTTACTCCCCCTTAAGCGGATTTATAATTCACCCCTCCACTTT; cdr3_aa: CASSLLPLKRIYNSPLHF
v_call: TRBV12-3/TRBV12-4; d_call: TRBD1; j_call: TRBJ2-7; cdr3_length: 14; clone_size: .; cdr3_nt: TGTGCCAGCAGTTCGAGGACAGGGGAGTACGAGCAGTACTTC; cdr3_aa: CASSSRTGEYEQYF
v_call: TRBV12-5; d_call: .; j_call: TRBJ1-1; cdr3_length: 14; clone_size: .; cdr3_nt: TGTGCTAGTGGTTTCCTCTCAGGGCACGCTGAAGCTTTCTTT; cdr3_aa: CASGFLSGHAEAFF
v_call: TRBV11-2; d_call: TRBD2; j_call: TRBJ2-3; cdr3_length: 16; clone_size: few; cdr3_nt: TGTGCCAGCAGCTCTACTAGCGGGGGGGACACAGATACGCAGTATTTT; cdr3_aa: CASSSTSGGDTDTQYF